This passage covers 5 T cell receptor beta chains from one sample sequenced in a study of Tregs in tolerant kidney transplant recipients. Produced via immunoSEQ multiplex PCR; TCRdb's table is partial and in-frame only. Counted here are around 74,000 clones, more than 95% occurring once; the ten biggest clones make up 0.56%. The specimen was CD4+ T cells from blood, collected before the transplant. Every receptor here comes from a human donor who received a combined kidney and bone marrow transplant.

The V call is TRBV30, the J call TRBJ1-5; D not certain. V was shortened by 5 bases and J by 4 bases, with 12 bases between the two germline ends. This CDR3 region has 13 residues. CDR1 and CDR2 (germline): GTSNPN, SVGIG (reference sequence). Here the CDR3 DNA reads TGTGCCTGGCGGGGTGGGGTGAATCAGCCCCAGCATTTT. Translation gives CAWRGGVNQPQHF.

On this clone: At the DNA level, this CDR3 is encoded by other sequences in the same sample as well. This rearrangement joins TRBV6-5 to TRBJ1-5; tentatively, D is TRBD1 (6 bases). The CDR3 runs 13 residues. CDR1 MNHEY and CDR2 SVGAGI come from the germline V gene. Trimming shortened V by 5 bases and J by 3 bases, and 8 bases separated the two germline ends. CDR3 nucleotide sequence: TGTGCCAGCAGTCGGACAGACAATCAGCCCCAGCATTTT. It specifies CASSRTDNQPQHF.

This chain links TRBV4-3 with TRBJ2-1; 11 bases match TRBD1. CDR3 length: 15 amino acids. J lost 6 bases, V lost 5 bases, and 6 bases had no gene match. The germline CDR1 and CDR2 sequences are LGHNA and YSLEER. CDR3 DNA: TGCGCCAGCAGCGCCACCGGGACAGGGGGCAATGAGCAGTTCTTC. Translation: CASSATGTGGNEQFF.

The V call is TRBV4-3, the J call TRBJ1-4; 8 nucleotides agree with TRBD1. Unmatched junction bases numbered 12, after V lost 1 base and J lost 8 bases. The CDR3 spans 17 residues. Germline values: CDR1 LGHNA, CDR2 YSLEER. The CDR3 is CASSQGTGFASWEKLFF. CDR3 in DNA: TGCGCCAGCAGCCAAGGGACAGGGTTTGCCAGTTGGGAAAAACTGTTTTTT.

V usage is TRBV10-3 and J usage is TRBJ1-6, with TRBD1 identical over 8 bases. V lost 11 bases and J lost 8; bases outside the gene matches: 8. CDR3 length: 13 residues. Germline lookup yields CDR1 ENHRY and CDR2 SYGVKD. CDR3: CAVQTGGDSPLHF. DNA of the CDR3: TGTGCCGTCCAAACAGGGGGGGATTCACCCCTCCACTTT.